This record concerns one TCR beta chain sequence. Many counts were recorded for this clone. This receptor's antigen is unknown. Qualities for individual bases were not recorded, and no much larger clone is one base off. Before undergoing thyroid surgery, none of the patients had been given any kind of treatment. Using T-cell receptor beta sequencing, the study looked back at clinical samples from patients collected from about 2012 to 2018. The record originates from a study of metastatic and nonmetastatic thyroid tumors (TCRdb year 2020). A note on the overall study: Repertoires from peripheral blood and from tumor or nodule tissue samples of malignant and benign thyroid patients were compared. Beyond this particular receptor, the publication reports: In both blood and tumor samples, TCR beta diversity was reported to be significantly higher in malignant tumors than in benign nodules.

At the junction V is shortened by 3 bases and J by 3 bases, with 10 bases in between. The CDR3 runs 13 residues from the cysteine to the phenylalanine. Left in the record is the CDR3 DNA by itself, 39 bases read in frame from the first base. The germline V gene sets CDR1 to SGHDT and CDR2 to YYEEEE. Library preparation used PCR. The instrument was an Illumina HiSeq 4000. High-throughput sequencing was used to profile the TCR beta-chain CDR3 region of each patient. On the authors' methods: A classifier to discriminate distant-metastatic papillary thyroid cancer patients was built from CDR3 differences across clinicopathological groups. The Shannon index was used to assess repertoire diversity, and the Morisita-Horn index was used to assess tumor-blood repertoire similarity. TCRdb trimmed public reads at Q25 via fastp, called clones via MiXCR and kept in-frame beta chains. TCRdb's processing, not the study's, gives the V and J calls here. The table for this sample lists around 13,000 clones; about a quarter of them were counted only once. The biggest ten clones account for about 3.6% of the sample.

This sequence uses TRBV5-6 and TRBJ2-7; the D call is tentative, TRBD1 or TRBD2, as each matches 5 bases. The specimen sequenced was blood. The sequence was collected from a female donor with papillary thyroid cancer or a benign thyroid nodule (not recorded which). Some clones in this sample may be carry-over from other donors' samples. The CDR3 protein: CASSYRGIYEQYF. The bases read TGTGCCAGCAGCTACCGGGGCATCTACGAGCAGTACTTC. The CDR3 plus the reference TRBV5-6 and TRBJ2-7 genes for the other parts give the full variable domain: DAGVTQSPTHLIKTRGQQVTLRCSPKSGHDTVSWYQQALGQGPQFIFQYYEEEERQRGNFPDRFSGHQFPNYSSELNVNALLLGDSALYLCASSYRGIYEQYFGPGTRLTVT.